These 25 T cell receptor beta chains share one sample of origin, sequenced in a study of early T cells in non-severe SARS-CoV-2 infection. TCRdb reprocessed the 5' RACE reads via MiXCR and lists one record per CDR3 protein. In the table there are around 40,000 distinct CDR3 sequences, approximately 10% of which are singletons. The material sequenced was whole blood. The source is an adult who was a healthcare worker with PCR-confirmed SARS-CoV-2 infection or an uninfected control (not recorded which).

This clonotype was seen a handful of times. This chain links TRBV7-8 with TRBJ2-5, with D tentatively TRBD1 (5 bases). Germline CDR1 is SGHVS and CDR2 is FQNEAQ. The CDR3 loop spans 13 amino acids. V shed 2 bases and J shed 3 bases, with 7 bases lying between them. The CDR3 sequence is CASSLQGEETQYF. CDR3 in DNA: TGTGCCAGCAGCTTACAAGGGGAAGAGACCCAGTACTTC. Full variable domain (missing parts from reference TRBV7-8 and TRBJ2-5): GAGVSQSPRYKVAKRGQDVALRCDPISGHVSLFWYQQALGQGPEFLTYFQNEAQLDKSGLPSDRFFAERPEGSVSTLKIQRTQQEDSAVYLCASSLQGEETQYFGPGTRLLVL.

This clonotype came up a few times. The CDR3 DNA is TGTGCCAGCAGCCACCTTGGGGTCGGGTTGGGGAACGAGCAGTACTTC. Translated, it gives CASSHLGVGLGNEQYF. The chain recombines TRBV3-1 with TRBJ2-7; D not certain. CDR1 and CDR2 (germline): LGHDT, YNNKEL (reference sequence). Trimming pared 3 bases from V and 5 bases from J, leaving 20 bases between. CDR3 length: 16 amino acids.

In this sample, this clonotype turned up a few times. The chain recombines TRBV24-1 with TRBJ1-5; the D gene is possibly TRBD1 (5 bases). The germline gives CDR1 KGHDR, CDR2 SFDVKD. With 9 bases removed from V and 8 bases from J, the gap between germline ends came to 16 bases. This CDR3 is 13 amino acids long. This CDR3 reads CATQRQSGEPQHF. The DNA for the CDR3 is TGTGCCACCCAACGACAGTCGGGAGAGCCCCAGCATTTT.

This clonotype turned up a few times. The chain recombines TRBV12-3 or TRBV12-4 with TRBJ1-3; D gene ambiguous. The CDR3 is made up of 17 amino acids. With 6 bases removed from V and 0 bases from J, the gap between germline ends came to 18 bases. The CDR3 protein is CASSLLAPEYSGNTIYF. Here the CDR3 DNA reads TGTGCCAGCAGCCTTCTTGCACCGGAGTACTCTGGAAACACCATATATTTT.

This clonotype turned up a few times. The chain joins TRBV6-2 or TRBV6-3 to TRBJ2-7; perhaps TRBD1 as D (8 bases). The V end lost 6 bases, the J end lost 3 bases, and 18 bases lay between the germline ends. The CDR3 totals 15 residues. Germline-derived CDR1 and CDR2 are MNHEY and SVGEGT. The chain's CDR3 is CASRRGTGGYYEQYF. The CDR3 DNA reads TGTGCCAGCAGGCGGGGGACAGGCGGGTACTACGAGCAGTACTTC.

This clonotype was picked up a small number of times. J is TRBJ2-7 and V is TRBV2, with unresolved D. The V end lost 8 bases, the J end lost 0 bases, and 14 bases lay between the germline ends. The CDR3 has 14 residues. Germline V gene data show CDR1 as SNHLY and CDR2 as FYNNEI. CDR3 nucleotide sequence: TGTGCCAGCTTGGCAGGCCTCCTCTCCTACGAGCAGTACTTC. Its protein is CASLAGLLSYEQYF.

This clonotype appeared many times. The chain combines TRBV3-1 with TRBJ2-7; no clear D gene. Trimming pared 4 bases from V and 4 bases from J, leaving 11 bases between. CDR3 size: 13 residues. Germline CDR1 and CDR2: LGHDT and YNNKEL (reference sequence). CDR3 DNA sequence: TGTGCCAGCAGCCCAAGGGCCCCTTACGAGCAGTACTTC. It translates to CASSPRAPYEQYF.

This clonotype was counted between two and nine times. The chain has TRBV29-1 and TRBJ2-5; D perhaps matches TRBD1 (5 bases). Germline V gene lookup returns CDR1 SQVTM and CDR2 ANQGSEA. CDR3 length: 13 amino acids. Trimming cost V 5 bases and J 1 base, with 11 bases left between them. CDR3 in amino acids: CSVWGALQETQYF. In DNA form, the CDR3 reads TGCAGCGTTTGGGGCGCCCTCCAAGAGACCCAGTACTTC.

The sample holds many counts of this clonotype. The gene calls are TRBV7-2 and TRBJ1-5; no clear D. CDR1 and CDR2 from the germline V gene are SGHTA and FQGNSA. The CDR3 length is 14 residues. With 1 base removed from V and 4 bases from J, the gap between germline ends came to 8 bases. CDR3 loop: CASSLVVENQPQHF. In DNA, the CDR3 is TGTGCCAGCAGCTTAGTGGTTGAGAATCAGCCCCAGCATTTT.

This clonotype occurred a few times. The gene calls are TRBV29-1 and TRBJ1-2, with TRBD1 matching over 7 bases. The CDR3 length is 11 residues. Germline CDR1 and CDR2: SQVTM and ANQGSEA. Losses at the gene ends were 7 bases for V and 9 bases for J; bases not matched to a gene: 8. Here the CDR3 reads CSGDSGESYTF. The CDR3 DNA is TGCAGCGGGGACAGTGGGGAAAGCTACACCTTC.

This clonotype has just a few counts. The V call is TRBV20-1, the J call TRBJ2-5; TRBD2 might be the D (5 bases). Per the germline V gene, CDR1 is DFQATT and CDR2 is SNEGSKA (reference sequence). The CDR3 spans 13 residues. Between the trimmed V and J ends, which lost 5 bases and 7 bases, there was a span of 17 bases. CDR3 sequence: CSALPAVGGTQYF. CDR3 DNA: TGCAGTGCTCTTCCGGCCGTTGGAGGGACCCAGTACTTC.

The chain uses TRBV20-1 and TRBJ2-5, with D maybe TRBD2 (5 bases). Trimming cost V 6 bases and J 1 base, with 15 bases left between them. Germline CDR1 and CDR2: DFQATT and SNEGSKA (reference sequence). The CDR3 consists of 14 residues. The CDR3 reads CSAKRSQVQETQYF. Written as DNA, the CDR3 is TGCAGTGCGAAGCGGTCCCAAGTCCAAGAGACCCAGTACTTC.

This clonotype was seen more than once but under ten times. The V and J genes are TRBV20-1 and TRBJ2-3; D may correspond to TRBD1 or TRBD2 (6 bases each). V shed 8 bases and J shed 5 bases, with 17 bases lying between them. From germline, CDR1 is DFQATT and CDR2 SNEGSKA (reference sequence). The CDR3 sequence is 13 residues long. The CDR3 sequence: CSSTGGQGDTQYF. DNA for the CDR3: TGCAGTTCGACCGGGGGCCAGGGAGATACGCAGTATTTT.

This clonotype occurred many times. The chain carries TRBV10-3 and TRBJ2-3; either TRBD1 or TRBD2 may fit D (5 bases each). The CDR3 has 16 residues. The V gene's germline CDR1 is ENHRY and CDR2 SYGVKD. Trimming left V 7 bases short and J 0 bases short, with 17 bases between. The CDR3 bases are TGTGCCATCAACCCGGGGCGGTCGCTGAGCACAGATACGCAGTATTTT. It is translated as CAINPGRSLSTDTQYF.

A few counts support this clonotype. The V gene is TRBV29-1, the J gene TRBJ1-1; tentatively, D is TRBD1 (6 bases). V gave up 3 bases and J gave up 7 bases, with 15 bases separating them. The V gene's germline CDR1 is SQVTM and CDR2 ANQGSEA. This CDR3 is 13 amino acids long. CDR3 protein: CSVDREFRGEAFF. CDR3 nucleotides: TGCAGCGTTGATAGGGAGTTCAGGGGTGAAGCTTTCTTT.

As DNA, the CDR3 is TGCAGCGCCGGTCAAGAGACCCAGTACTTC. This sequence encodes CSAGQETQYF. The genes are TRBV29-1 and TRBJ2-5; D is undetermined. Germline V CDR1 and CDR2: SQVTM, ANQGSEA. The ends were cut back, 7 bases at V and 2 bases at J, with 5 bases in the middle. This CDR3 has 10 amino acids. The variable domain in full, completed from reference TRBV29-1 and TRBJ2-5, reads SAVISQKPSRDICQRGTSLTIQCQVDSQVTMMFWYRQQPGQSLTLIATANQGSEATYESGFVIDKFPISRPNLTFSTLTVSNMSPEDSSIYLCSAGQETQYFGPGTRLLVL.

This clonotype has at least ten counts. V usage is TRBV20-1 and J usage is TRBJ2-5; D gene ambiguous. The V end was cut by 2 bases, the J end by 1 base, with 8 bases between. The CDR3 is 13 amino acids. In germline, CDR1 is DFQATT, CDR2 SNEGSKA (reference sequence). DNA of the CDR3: TGCAGTGCTAGACTACACGGCCAAGAGACCCAGTACTTC. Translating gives CSARLHGQETQYF.

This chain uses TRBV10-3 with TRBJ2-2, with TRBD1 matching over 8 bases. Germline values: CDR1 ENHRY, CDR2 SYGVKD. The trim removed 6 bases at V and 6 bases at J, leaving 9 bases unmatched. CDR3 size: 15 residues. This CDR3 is CAIRDRAPISGELFF. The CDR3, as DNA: TGTGCCATCAGGGACAGGGCCCCGATTTCCGGGGAGCTGTTTTTT.

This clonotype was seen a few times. This CDR3 is CASMSGLVMTGELFF. CDR3 DNA: TGTGCCAGCATGTCGGGACTAGTGATGACTGGGGAGCTGTTTTTT. The chain employs TRBV7-9 and TRBJ2-2; 8 nucleotides line up with TRBD2. CDR1 SEHNR and CDR2 FQNEAQ come from the germline V gene (reference sequence). The CDR3 extends over 15 amino acids. V was clipped by 7 bases and J by 8 bases; unmatched bases: 12.

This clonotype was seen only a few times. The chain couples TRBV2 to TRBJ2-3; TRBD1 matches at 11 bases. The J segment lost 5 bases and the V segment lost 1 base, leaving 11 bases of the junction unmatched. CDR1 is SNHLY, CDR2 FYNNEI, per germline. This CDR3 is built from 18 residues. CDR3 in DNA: TGTGCCAGCAGTGAAGGAAGCAGGACAGGGGGCGTAGGAGATACGCAGTATTTT. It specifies CASSEGSRTGGVGDTQYF.

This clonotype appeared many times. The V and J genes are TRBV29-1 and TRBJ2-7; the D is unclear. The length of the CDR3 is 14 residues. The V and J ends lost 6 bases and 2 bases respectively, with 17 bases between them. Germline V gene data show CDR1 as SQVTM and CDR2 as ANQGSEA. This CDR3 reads CSVEAGPPPYEQYF. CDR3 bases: TGCAGCGTAGAGGCAGGCCCCCCCCCCTACGAGCAGTACTTC.

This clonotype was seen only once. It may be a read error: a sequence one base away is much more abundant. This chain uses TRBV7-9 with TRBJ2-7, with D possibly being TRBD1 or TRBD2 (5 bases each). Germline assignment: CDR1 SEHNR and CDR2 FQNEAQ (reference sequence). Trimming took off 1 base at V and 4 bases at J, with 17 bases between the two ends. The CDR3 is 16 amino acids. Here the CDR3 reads CASSLEGRGASYEQYF. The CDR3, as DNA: TGTGCCAGCAGCTTAGAGGGACGGGGCGCGTCATACGAGCAGTACTTC.

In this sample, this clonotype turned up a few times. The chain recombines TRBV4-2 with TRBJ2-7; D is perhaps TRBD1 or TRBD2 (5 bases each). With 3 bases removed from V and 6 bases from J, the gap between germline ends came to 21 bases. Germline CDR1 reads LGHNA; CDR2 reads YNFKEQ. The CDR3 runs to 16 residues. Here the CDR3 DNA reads TGTGCCAGCAGCCAGACCCCGGGACGGCTCCTCGGCGAGCAGTACTTC. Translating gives CASSQTPGRLLGEQYF.

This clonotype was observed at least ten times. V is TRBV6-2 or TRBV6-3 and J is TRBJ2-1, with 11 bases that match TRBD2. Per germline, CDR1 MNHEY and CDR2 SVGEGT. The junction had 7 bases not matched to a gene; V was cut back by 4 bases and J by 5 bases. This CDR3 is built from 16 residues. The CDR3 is CASSSPTSGANNEQFF. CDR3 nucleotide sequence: TGTGCCAGCAGTTCGCCGACTAGCGGGGCAAACAATGAGCAGTTCTTC.

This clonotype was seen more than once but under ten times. CDR3 residues: CASSGRDKSSGNTIYF. CDR3 nucleotides: TGTGCCAGCAGCGGGCGGGACAAAAGCTCTGGAAACACCATATATTTT. This sequence joins TRBV11-1 and TRBJ1-3, with TRBD1 as a possible D gene (6 bases). Trimming pared 5 bases from V and 0 bases from J, leaving 14 bases between. Germline V gene sequence: CDR1 SGHAT, CDR2 FQDESV (reference sequence). The CDR3 is made up of 16 amino acids. The full variable domain, its missing parts supplied by reference TRBV11-1 and TRBJ1-3, is EAEVAQSPRYKITEKSQAVAFWCDPISGHATLYWYRQILGQGPELLVQFQDESVVDDSQLPKDRFSAERLKGVDSTLKIQPAELGDSAMYLCASSGRDKSSGNTIYFGEGSWLTVV.